One and the same sample provided the 19 T cell receptor beta chains below, sequenced in a study of identical twins. In TCRdb, the 5' RACE reads were re-called with MiXCR into one record per CDR3 protein. The repertoire holds hundreds of thousands of distinct CDR3 sequences, over 8.5% seen once, with around 0.98% in the top ten. These data also featured in a second study, about yellow fever vaccine responses in identical twins.

Input material: PBMCs. The receptors originated from a woman between 18 and 30 years old in good health.

The chain links TRBV5-5 to TRBJ2-1; D possibly corresponds to TRBD1 (5 bases). Germline CDR1 is SGHKS and CDR2 is YYEKEE (reference sequence). V gave up 4 bases and J gave up 5 bases, with 16 bases separating them. The CDR3 sequence is 15 residues long. The CDR3: CASSRPETGHNEQFF. Here the CDR3 DNA reads TGTGCCAGCAGCCGGCCGGAAACAGGCCACAATGAGCAGTTCTTC.

This clonotype was picked up many times. This chain uses TRBV29-1 with TRBJ1-2, with no clear D. The CDR3 contains 16 residues. CDR1 and CDR2 from the germline V gene are SQVTM and ANQGSEA. V lost 1 base and J 0 bases, leaving 15 bases between the germline ends. The CDR3 DNA sequence: TGCAGCGTTGAAGGGGCAGGAAAGGGCTCTAACTATGGCTACACCTTC. It codes for CSVEGAGKGSNYGYTF. The variable domain in full, completed from reference TRBV29-1 and TRBJ1-2, reads SAVISQKPSRDICQRGTSLTIQCQVDSQVTMMFWYRQQPGQSLTLIATANQGSEATYESGFVIDKFPISRPNLTFSTLTVSNMSPEDSSIYLCSVEGAGKGSNYGYTFGSGTRLTVV.

Many counts were recorded for this clonotype. The chain couples TRBV6-1 to TRBJ1-2; 9 nucleotides align to TRBD1. This CDR3 has 16 amino acids. Germline CDR1 and CDR2: MNHNS and SASEGT. V was pared by 6 bases and J by 5 bases, with 13 bases of the junction left unmatched. CDR3 residues: CASRRPGTGSGYGYTF. In DNA form, the CDR3 reads TGTGCCAGCAGACGACCCGGGACAGGGTCGGGATATGGCTACACCTTC.

The V call is TRBV25-1, the J call TRBJ2-5; 8 bases match TRBD1. Per the germline V gene, CDR1 is MGHDK and CDR2 is SYGVNS. V shed 4 bases, J shed 4 bases, and the junction held 8 bases outside the gene matches. This CDR3 region has 15 residues. CDR3 DNA sequence: TGTGCCAGCAGTGGGCTACAGGGGGTACTAGAGACCCAGTACTTC. It specifies CASSGLQGVLETQYF.

The V and J genes are TRBV29-1 and TRBJ1-2; TRBD1 might be the D (5 bases). Looked up from germline, CDR1 is SQVTM and CDR2 is ANQGSEA. The CDR3 length is 13 residues. Trimming left V 4 bases short and J 0 bases short, with 9 bases between. Here the CDR3 reads CSVGGGPNYGYTF. The CDR3 coding sequence is TGCAGCGTTGGGGGGGGACCTAACTATGGCTACACCTTC.

This clonotype was counted only a few times. The chain is built from TRBV6-5 and TRBJ2-1; D gene ambiguous. The V and J ends lost 2 bases and 8 bases respectively, with 10 bases between them. The CDR3 extends over 13 amino acids. Germline-derived CDR1 and CDR2 are MNHEY and SVGAGI. CDR3 protein: CASSYGWNDEQFF. The CDR3 DNA reads TGTGCCAGCAGTTACGGCTGGAATGATGAGCAGTTCTTC.

This clonotype has a handful of counts. This rearrangement joins TRBV12-3 or TRBV12-4 to TRBJ1-3; TRBD1 matches 7 bases. Trimming took 6 bases from V and 2 from J; bases not matched to a gene: 10. The CDR3 spans 16 residues. In DNA, the CDR3 is TGTGCCAGCAGCCGTACCACCGGGACAGCTGGAAACACCATATATTTT. Translated: CASSRTTGTAGNTIYF.

This clonotype was picked up a small number of times. CDR3 protein: CASSLGGVGGQSSYEQYF. CDR3 coding DNA: TGCGCCAGCAGCTTGGGAGGGGTCGGGGGGCAGAGCTCCTACGAGCAGTACTTC. This chain connects TRBV5-1 to TRBJ2-7, with D possibly being TRBD2 (7 bases). The CDR3 loop spans 18 amino acids. Germline loops: CDR1 SGHRS, CDR2 YFSETQ. Trimming stripped 0 bases from V and 0 bases from J, with 19 bases between. Full variable domain (remainder filled in from reference TRBV5-1 and TRBJ2-7): KAGVTQTPRYLIKTRGQQVTLSCSPISGHRSVSWYQQTPGQGLQFLFEYFSETQRNKGNFPGRFSGRQFSNSRSEMNVSTLELGDSALYLCASSLGGVGGQSSYEQYFGPGTRLTVT.

This chain joins TRBV14 and TRBJ2-1; 10 bases fit TRBD2. CDR3 length equals 16 residues. V shed 6 bases and J 1 base; nucleotides not matched to a gene: 6. The germline V gene encodes CDR1 SGHDN and CDR2 FVKESK. This CDR3 is CASSQPGLASYNEQFF. In nucleotides, the CDR3 is TGTGCCAGCAGTCAACCGGGACTAGCGTCCTACAATGAGCAGTTCTTC.

The chain links TRBV20-1 to TRBJ2-1, with 10 nucleotides matching TRBD2. Germline CDR1 and CDR2: DFQATT and SNEGSKA (reference sequence). This CDR3 has 16 amino acids. J lost 7 bases, V lost 2 bases, and 11 bases had no gene match. The CDR3 protein is CSARPLSGRAENEQFF. The CDR3 DNA follows: TGCAGTGCTAGACCCCTGAGCGGGAGGGCCGAAAATGAGCAGTTCTTC.

In its sample, this clonotype was seen a few times. V gene TRBV24-1 combines with J gene TRBJ2-3; TRBD2 matches at 8 bases. J gave up 4 bases and V 7 bases, and 6 bases lay outside the gene matches. Germline CDR1 is KGHDR and CDR2 is SFDVKD. The CDR3 totals 14 residues. CDR3 sequence: CATRRAGESDTQYF. The CDR3 DNA follows: TGTGCCACCAGGAGAGCGGGAGAGTCAGATACGCAGTATTTT.

This clonotype was seen only a few times. The V and J genes are TRBV4-3 and TRBJ1-1; no clear D gene. Germline V gene lookup returns CDR1 LGHNA and CDR2 YSLEER. The CDR3 contains 14 residues. With 0 bases removed from V and 0 bases from J, the gap between germline ends came to 5 bases. The CDR3 DNA follows: TGCGCCAGCAGCCAAGAGCAACTGAACACTGAAGCTTTCTTT. Its protein product is CASSQEQLNTEAFF.

CDR3: CASSPGAESSYNEQFF. DNA for the CDR3: TGCGCCAGCAGCCCCGGAGCGGAGAGCTCCTACAATGAGCAGTTCTTC. This chain links TRBV4-1 with TRBJ2-1; maybe TRBD2 (5 bases). The CDR3 consists of 16 residues. Trimming removed 4 bases at V and 0 bases at J, with 13 bases between. Per the germline V gene, CDR1 is MGHRA and CDR2 is YSYEKL.

This clonotype was detected only a few times. The chain couples TRBV7-6 to TRBJ1-1; D gene uncertain. This CDR3 contains 12 residues. The ends were cut back, 4 bases at V and 9 bases at J, with 12 bases in the middle. The germline V gene encodes CDR1 SGHVS and CDR2 FNYEAQ. The CDR3: CASSWDGWKAFF. The CDR3 DNA reads as TGTGCCAGCAGCTGGGATGGGTGGAAAGCTTTCTTT.

The V and J genes are TRBV10-1 and TRBJ2-1, with 7 bases lining up with TRBD1. The junction had 3 bases not matched to a gene; V was cut back by 2 bases and J by 5 bases. The germline CDR1 and CDR2 sequences are WNHNN and SYGVQD (reference sequence). There are 14 residues in the CDR3. The DNA for the CDR3 is TGCGCCAGCAGTGAGAAAGGGGGCCACAATGAGCAGTTCTTC. It translates to CASSEKGGHNEQFF.

The genes are TRBV5-1 and TRBJ2-6, with no clear D. Germline CDR1 and CDR2: SGHRS and YFSETQ. The CDR3 length is 14 residues. V was trimmed by 8 bases and J by 0 bases, leaving 9 bases between them. The CDR3 DNA follows: TGCGCCAGTTTCGGCACCTCTGGGGCCAACGTCCTGACTTTC. Translated: CASFGTSGANVLTF.

The chain couples TRBV2 to TRBJ2-7, with 9 positions matching TRBD1. Germline V gene data show CDR1 as SNHLY and CDR2 as FYNNEI. The CDR3 covers 14 residues. Trimming cost V 4 bases and J 5 bases; bases outside gene matches: 6. The CDR3 is CASSALGQGNEQYF. In DNA, the CDR3 is TGTGCCAGCAGTGCCTTGGGACAGGGCAACGAGCAGTACTTC.

The J gene is TRBJ1-1, the V gene TRBV4-2; no definite D call. Trimming shortened V by 5 bases and J by 0 bases, and 16 bases separated the two germline ends. The CDR3 spans 16 residues. Germline loops: CDR1 LGHNA, CDR2 YNFKEQ. The CDR3 is CASSARAGAMNTEAFF. The CDR3, as DNA: TGTGCCAGCAGCGCTCGGGCGGGCGCCATGAACACTGAAGCTTTCTTT.

In its sample, this clonotype was seen many times. The chain recombines TRBV20-1 with TRBJ1-2; 7 positions agree with TRBD1. V dropped 8 bases and J dropped 7; count of bases not matched to a gene: 7. Germline assignment: CDR1 DFQATT and CDR2 SNEGSKA (reference sequence). The CDR3 is 11 residues long. DNA of the CDR3: TGCAGTTCGAGAGGGGGCTCTGGCTACACCTTC. Translated: CSSRGGSGYTF.